The clone carrying this T cell receptor (beta chain) was observed at least ten times. The antigen remains undetermined. The entry originates in a study of T cells in Graves' hyperthyroidism and ophthalmopathy. Study-level findings and limits: Among thyroid clonotypes expanded above 0.001, most also appeared in blood.

The TCR beta CDR3 regions underwent amplification using RNA transcripts as the source. First-round RT-PCR of the TCR CDR3 relied on the HTBI primer set. One entry per CDR3 protein, called by TCRdb with MiXCR from the multiplex PCR reads. The sample lists 500,000 or so distinct CDR3 sequences; 17% were seen once. Trimming at V came to 2 bases and at J to 5 bases, leaving 3 bases not matched to a gene. The CDR3 is 14 amino acids. The germline V gene has CDR1 MNHEY and CDR2 SVGAGI. With duration under 3 months, ophthalmopathy was active: Clinical Activity Score at least 3, NOSPECS at least 4. Patients were excluded because of uncontrolled infection, other autoimmune disease, pregnancy or lactation.

The source of this sequence is a woman between 18 and 30 years old with Graves' ophthalmopathy. The sample taken for sequencing was blood. V is TRBV6-5 and J is TRBJ1-1; 9 nucleotides line up with TRBD1. CDR3 in DNA: TGTGCCAGCAGTTACGCCGGACAGGGGACTGAAGCTTTCTTT. Translating gives CASSYAGQGTEAFF.